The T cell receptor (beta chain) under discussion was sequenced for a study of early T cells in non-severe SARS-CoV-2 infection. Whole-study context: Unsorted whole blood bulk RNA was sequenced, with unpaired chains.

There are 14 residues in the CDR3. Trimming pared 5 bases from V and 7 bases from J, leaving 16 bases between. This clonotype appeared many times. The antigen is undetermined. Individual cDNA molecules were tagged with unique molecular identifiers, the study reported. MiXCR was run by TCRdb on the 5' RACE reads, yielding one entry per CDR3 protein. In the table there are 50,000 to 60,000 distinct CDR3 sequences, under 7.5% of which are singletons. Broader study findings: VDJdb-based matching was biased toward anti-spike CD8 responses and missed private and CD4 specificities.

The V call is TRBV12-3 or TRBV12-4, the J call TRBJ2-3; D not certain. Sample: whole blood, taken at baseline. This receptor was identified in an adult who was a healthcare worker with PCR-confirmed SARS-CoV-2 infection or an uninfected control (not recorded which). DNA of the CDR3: TGTGCCAGCAGTGACCCCGGTACCCAACATACGCAGTATTTT. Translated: CASSDPGTQHTQYF.